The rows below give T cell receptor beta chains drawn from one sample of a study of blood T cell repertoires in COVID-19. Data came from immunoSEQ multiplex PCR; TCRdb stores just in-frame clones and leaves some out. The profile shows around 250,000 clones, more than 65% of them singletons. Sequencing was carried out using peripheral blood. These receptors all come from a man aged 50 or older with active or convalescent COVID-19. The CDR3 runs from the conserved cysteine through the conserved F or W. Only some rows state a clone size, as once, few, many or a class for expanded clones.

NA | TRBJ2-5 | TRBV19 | CASSDTYVQETQYF
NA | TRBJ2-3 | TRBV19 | CASSRTSGRTDTQYF
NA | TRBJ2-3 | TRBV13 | CASSLRVGSPRSTDTQYF
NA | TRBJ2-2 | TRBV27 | CARKSGTSGGNNNTGELFF
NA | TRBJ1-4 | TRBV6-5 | CASRFALSLPEKLFF
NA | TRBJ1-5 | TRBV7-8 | CASSSHVGQGGQPQHF
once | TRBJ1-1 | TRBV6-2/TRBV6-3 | CASSYSGGGEGTEAFF
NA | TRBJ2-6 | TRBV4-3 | CASSQDMSGSTGANVLTF
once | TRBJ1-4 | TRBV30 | CAWSDARDRVGEKLFF
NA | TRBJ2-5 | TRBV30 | CAWSDGQGYETQYF
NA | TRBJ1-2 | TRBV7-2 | CASSLPGAGGLYGYTF
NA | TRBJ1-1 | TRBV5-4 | CASSLGQPNTEAFF
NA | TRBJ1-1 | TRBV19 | CASSIKGQGVTNTEAFF
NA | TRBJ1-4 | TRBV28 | CASSSPAGATNEKLFF
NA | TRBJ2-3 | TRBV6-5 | CASASLGPADTQYF
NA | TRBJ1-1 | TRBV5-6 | CASSSSGAADTEAFF
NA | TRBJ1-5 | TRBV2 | CASSGPTGDQPQHF
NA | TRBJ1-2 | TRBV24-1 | CATSDMDRVEGYTF
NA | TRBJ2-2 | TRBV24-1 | CATSDASAGKTGELFF
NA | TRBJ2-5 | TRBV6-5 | CASSLRGGQETQYF
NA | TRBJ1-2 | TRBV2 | CASSEDSSDYGYTF
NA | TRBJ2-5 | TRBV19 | CASSIVGGWQETQYF
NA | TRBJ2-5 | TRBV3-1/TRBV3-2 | CASSQTSGVQETQYF
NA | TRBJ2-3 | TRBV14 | CASSQGWRGGSDTQYF
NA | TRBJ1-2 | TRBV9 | CASRAGRGGNYGYTF
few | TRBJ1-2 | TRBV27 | CASSPEGNYGYTF
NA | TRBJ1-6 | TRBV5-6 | CASSLEREVNSPLHF
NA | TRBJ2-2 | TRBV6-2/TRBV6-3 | CASSYPKGLNTGELFF
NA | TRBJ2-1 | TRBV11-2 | CASSSTGAPGNEQFF
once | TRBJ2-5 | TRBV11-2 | CASTSSGRGETQYF
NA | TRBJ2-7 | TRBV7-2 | CASSLGRLREQYF
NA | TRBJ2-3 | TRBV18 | CASSLGRAGVTDTQYF
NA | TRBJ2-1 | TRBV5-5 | CASRRTGGVDEQFF
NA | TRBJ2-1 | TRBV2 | CASSEDRTGTNEQFF
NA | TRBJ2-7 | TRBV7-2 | CASSLALGATREQYF
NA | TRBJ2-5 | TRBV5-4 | CASSLDGNLGETQYF
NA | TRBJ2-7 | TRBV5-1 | CASSSVRGGVEQYF
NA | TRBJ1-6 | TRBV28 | CASSLSGGRNNSPLHF
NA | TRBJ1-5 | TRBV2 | CASSEPDRNQPQHF
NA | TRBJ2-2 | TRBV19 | CASTLGTGGTGELFF
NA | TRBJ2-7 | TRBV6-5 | CASSSGAGGGEQYF
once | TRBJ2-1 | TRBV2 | CASTDRYNEQFF
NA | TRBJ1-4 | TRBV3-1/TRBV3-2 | CASSLRGPTNEKLFF
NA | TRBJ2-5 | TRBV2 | CASTNRGHQETQYF
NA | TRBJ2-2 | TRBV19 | CASSISRNTGELFF
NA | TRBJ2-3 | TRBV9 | CASSAQGSNTQYF
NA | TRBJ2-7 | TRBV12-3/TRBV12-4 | CASSLKRDNEQYF
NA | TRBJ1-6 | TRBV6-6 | CASSYQGKDNSPLHF
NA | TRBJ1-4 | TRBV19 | CASSDAGTNYGEKLFF
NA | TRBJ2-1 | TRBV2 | CASTHRGSSYNEQFF
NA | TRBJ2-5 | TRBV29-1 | CSVSWGGEETQYF
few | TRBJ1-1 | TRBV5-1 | CASSLAGAGLNTEAFF
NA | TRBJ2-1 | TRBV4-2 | CASSQVSGVNEQFF
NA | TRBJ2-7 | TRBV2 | CASSWTSGGSTYEQYF
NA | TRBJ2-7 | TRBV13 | CASSSGESYEQYF